This TCR beta chain was sequenced in a study of blood T cell repertoires in COVID-19. Germline CDR1 LNHDA, CDR2 SQIVND (reference sequence). V trimming: 5 bases; J trimming: 5 bases; junction bases outside the gene matches: 15. There are 17 residues in the CDR3. Libraries were prepared by immunoSEQ multiplex PCR; TCRdb keeps only in-frame clonotypes and omits some of them. The table shows about 280,000 clones, with 85% occurring only once. This TCR came from a man in his fifties with active or convalescent COVID-19. The chain carries TRBV19 and TRBJ2-7, with TRBD1 identical over 10 bases. The sample consisted of peripheral blood. CDR3 amino acids: CASSARQRGTGADEQYF. In DNA, the CDR3 is TGTGCCAGTAGTGCTCGGCAGAGGGGGACAGGGGCCGACGAGCAGTACTTC.